This TCR beta chain was profiled in a study of blood T cell repertoires in COVID-19. The CDR3 sequence is 15 residues long. V lost 6 bases to trimming and J lost 1 base, with 13 bases between them. The germline gives CDR1 LNHDA, CDR2 SQIVND (reference sequence). Recovery among Cohort 3 donors was established by two negative PCRs, clearance, or symptom resolution. Sequencing used immunoSEQ multiplex PCR; TCRdb keeps in-frame clones, though not all of them. This sample yields around 500,000 clones, of which approximately 88% are seen a single time; approximately 1.8% belongs to the top ten. This clone was picked up a small number of times.

The material sequenced was PBMCs or T cells enriched from blood (not recorded which). The J gene is TRBJ1-5, the V gene TRBV19; D is possibly TRBD1 (6 bases). This receptor was identified in a middle-aged woman who had recovered from COVID-19. The CDR3 spells CASSRTAWSNQPQHF. The CDR3 DNA follows: TGTGCCAGTAGCCGGACAGCTTGGAGCAATCAGCCCCAGCATTTT.